This paragraph reports one TCR beta chain. In the original workflow: By means of reference gene primer amplification, nucleated cell counts were estimated. Some clones are missing from TCRdb's copy, which holds only in-frame ones; the method was immunoSEQ multiplex PCR. V, J and clone size are those of that table, while D and trimming were read from the DNA. The repertoire includes 140,000 or so clones, approximately 90% of them detected once, and roughly 1% sits in the top ten. This entry belongs to a study of blood T cell repertoires in COVID-19. Study details: Whether acute or convalescent, the COVID-19 samples came from the United States, Italy and Spain. The analysed material was cDNA or gDNA that came from T cells, B-cell-depleted T cells, or PBMCs.

The CDR3 consists of 12 residues. V dropped 5 bases and J dropped 4 bases, with 8 bases sitting between them. The sample comprised peripheral blood. The sequence was collected from a woman aged 45-60 years with acute or convalescent COVID-19. V is TRBV12-3 or TRBV12-4 and J is TRBJ1-2; tentatively, D is TRBD1 (5 bases). CDR3 residues: CASSIDSYGYTF. The CDR3 bases are TGTGCCAGCAGTATTGACAGCTATGGCTACACCTTC.